This T cell receptor (beta chain) was recorded in a study of shared clonotypes between healthy human individuals. Original methodology: As immunoSEQ supplied junction-only sequences (without quality scores), filtering differed. Measured with immunoSEQ multiplex PCR; TCRdb has only the in-frame clones, and not every one. V, J and clone size derive from that table, while D and trimming were established from the DNA sequence. Of 1.5 million to 2.5 million clones listed, just under 95% were seen once; the top ten hold 0.95% to 1.5%. The table lists this clone with a count of one. Germline CDR1 LGHNA, CDR2 YSLEER. This CDR3 has 16 residues. Trimming removed 1 base from V and 10 bases from J, with 22 bases in between. As defined, naive CD8 cells were CD45RO-negative and positively selected for CCR7, with terminally differentiated effector memory CD45RA+ cells excluded.

V usage is TRBV4-3 and J usage is TRBJ2-5, with D perhaps given as TRBD1 or TRBD2 (5 bases each). Sequenced: naive CD8+ T cells sorted from blood. This TCR was sampled from a man aged 18 to 29 in good health. The CDR3 nucleotides are TGCGCCAGCAGCCAAGGGCTCGGGACCGAAATCCTCGGCCAGTACTTC. This encodes CASSQGLGTEILGQYF.